This T cell receptor (beta chain) was recovered during a study of cytomegalovirus exposure and HLA in healthy donors. The wider study: Prior work identified some 120 million unique TCR beta sequences in around 170 million T cells.

The PCR was carried out with 60 Vbeta primers and 13 Jbeta primers. Profiled with immunoSEQ multiplex PCR; TCRdb holds only in-frame clones, not every one. In the table there are roughly 100,000 clones, around 72% of which are singletons. V trimming: 4 bases; J trimming: 7 bases; junction bases outside the gene matches: 9. Germline V gene data show CDR1 as SGDLS and CDR2 as YYNGEE. This CDR3 spans 15 amino acids. Comment on this clone: The antigen is unknown.

Findings of the study overall: Researchers reported that three CMV-associated chains were confirmed in vitro as CMV antigen-specific.

The clonotype was recovered from a male donor in good health and CMV-seronegative. J is TRBJ2-1 and V is TRBV9, with 9 positions matching TRBD1. The sample taken for sequencing was PBMCs. The CDR3 bases are TGTGCCAGCAGCAACAATCCGGGACAGGGAAATGAGCAGTTCTTC. It yields the protein CASSNNPGQGNEQFF.